This T cell receptor (beta chain) originates from a study of CD8 T cells in ankylosing spondylitis. Via MiXCR, TCRdb re-called the 5' RACE reads, giving one row per CDR3 protein. The table includes about 100,000 distinct CDR3 sequences, roughly 9.6% detected once. The CDR3 loop spans 15 amino acids. Germline V gives CDR1 SGHAT, CDR2 FQNNGV. V was pared by 0 bases and J by 0 bases, with 9 bases between. Input material: blood, either unsorted or a sorted T cell fraction (not recorded which). The J gene is TRBJ2-7, the V gene TRBV11-2; D is perhaps TRBD2 (5 bases). The receptor was derived from a male donor with ankylosing spondylitis or in good health (not recorded which). The CDR3 loop is CASSLERTPSYEQYF. CDR3 DNA: TGTGCCAGCAGCTTAGAAAGGACTCCCTCCTACGAGCAGTACTTC.